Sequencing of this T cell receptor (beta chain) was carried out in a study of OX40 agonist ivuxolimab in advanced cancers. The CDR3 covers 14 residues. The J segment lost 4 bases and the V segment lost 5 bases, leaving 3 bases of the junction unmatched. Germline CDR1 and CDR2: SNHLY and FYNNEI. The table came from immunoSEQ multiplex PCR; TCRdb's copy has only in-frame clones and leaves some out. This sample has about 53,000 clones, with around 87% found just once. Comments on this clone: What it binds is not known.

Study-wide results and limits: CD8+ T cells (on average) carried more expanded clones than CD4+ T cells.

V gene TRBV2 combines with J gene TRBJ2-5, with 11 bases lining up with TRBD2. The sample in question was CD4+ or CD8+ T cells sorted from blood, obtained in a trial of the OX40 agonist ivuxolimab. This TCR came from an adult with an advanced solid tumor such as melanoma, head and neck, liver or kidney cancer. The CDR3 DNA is TGTGCCAGCAGTCGACTAGCGGGAAGAGAGACCCAGTACTTC. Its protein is CASSRLAGRETQYF.